The 25 T cell receptor beta chains reported below all come from one sample, sequenced in a study of cytomegalovirus exposure and HLA in healthy donors. 60 Vbeta and 13 Jbeta primers were used in PCR. Sequencing used immunoSEQ multiplex PCR; TCRdb keeps in-frame clones, though not all of them. There are 180,000 or so clones in the sample; 76% occur only once, and roughly 1.6% lies in the top ten. The specimen was PBMCs. These receptors all stem from a man in his late teens or twenties in good health and CMV-seronegative.

This chain connects TRBV5-1 to TRBJ1-1, with 9 bases that match TRBD1. CDR3 size: 16 residues. Germline V gives CDR1 SGHRS, CDR2 YFSETQ. Losses at the gene ends were 4 bases for V and 0 bases for J; bases not matched to a gene: 7. As DNA, the CDR3 is TGCGCCAGCAGCGTCACCGGGACAGGGATGAACACTGAAGCTTTCTTT. It specifies CASSVTGTGMNTEAFF.

The chain joins TRBV28 to TRBJ1-2; 9 bases map to TRBD1. The CDR3 is 15 residues long. Germline values: CDR1 MDHEN, CDR2 SYDVKM. V dropped 6 bases and J dropped 6; count of bases not matched to a gene: 11. CDR3 DNA sequence: TGTGCCAGCAGGGGGACAGGGAAATTAATAGATGGCTACACCTTC. Protein: CASRGTGKLIDGYTF.

The J gene is TRBJ2-1, the V gene TRBV9; the D gene is possibly TRBD1 (6 bases). The ends were cut back, 3 bases at V and 0 bases at J, with 10 bases in the middle. Germline CDR1 SGDLS, CDR2 YYNGEE. The CDR3 is 15 residues long. The chain's CDR3 is CASSARGPSYNEQFF. The CDR3 region has the DNA TGTGCCAGCAGCGCCAGGGGACCCTCCTACAATGAGCAGTTCTTC.

The chain links TRBV5-1 to TRBJ2-4; 10 bases are a match to TRBD2. The germline gives CDR1 SGHRS, CDR2 YFSETQ. This CDR3 has 14 amino acids. V shed 4 bases and J 9 bases; nucleotides not matched to a gene: 7. The DNA of the CDR3 is TGCGCCAGCAGCCTCGGGACTAGCGCAACCATTCAGTACTTC. It is translated as CASSLGTSATIQYF.

The chain combines TRBV28 with TRBJ1-5; possible D gene TRBD1, 5 bases. The ends were cut back, 6 bases at V and 5 bases at J, with 20 bases in the middle. The CDR3 is 16 amino acids. CDR1 MDHEN and CDR2 SYDVKM come from the germline V gene. The CDR3 reads CASSSPQGRGDQPQHF. The CDR3 DNA reads as TGTGCCAGCAGCTCCCCCCAAGGGCGGGGGGATCAGCCCCAGCATTTT.

The CDR3 loop is CASGKGGFYEQYF. The CDR3 region has the DNA TGTGCCAGCGGAAAAGGGGGATTCTACGAGCAGTACTTC. The chain couples TRBV11-2 to TRBJ2-7, with D perhaps TRBD1 (6 bases). The germline V gene encodes CDR1 SGHAT and CDR2 FQNNGV. V was clipped by 8 bases and J by 3 bases, with 14 bases between them. CDR3 size: 13 residues.

This chain uses TRBV14 with TRBJ2-6, with TRBD1 matching over 7 bases. The trim removed 4 bases at V and 2 bases at J, leaving 5 bases unmatched. CDR3 length: 16 residues. Germline CDR1 SGHDN, CDR2 FVKESK. This CDR3 reads CASSLQGGTGANVLTF. The CDR3 bases are TGTGCCAGCAGCCTTCAAGGGGGCACTGGGGCCAACGTCCTGACTTTC. The whole variable domain, filled in from reference TRBV14 and TRBJ2-6, reads EAGVTQFPSHSVIEKGQTVTLRCDPISGHDNLYWYRRVMGKEIKFLLHFVKESKQDESGMPNNRFLAERTGGTYSTLKVQPAELEDSGVYFCASSLQGGTGANVLTFGAGSRLTVL.

This rearrangement joins TRBV29-1 to TRBJ2-2; D is perhaps TRBD2 (5 bases). Germline V gene lookup returns CDR1 SQVTM and CDR2 ANQGSEA. V dropped 4 bases and J dropped 5 bases, with 8 bases sitting between them. There are 12 residues in the CDR3. This chain's CDR3 is CSVVRRTGELFF. The CDR3 DNA reads TGCAGCGTTGTCCGGAGGACCGGGGAGCTGTTTTTT.

This clone showed up just a few times. This chain connects TRBV2 to TRBJ2-5, with 7 bases aligning to TRBD2. V trimming: 1 base; J trimming: 5 bases; junction bases outside the gene matches: 13. This CDR3 region has 17 residues. CDR1 SNHLY and CDR2 FYNNEI come from the germline V gene. DNA for the CDR3: TGTGCCAGCAGTGAAGTGCCCGGGGGAGGGATAGTGGAGACCCAGTACTTC. This gives the protein CASSEVPGGGIVETQYF.

As to this clone: In the same sample, other DNA sequences code for this CDR3. The V gene is TRBV5-1, the J gene TRBJ2-5; D is undetermined. V lost 3 bases and J 5 bases, leaving 5 bases between the germline ends. The CDR3 covers 11 residues. Germline V gene data show CDR1 as SGHRS and CDR2 as YFSETQ. The CDR3 reads CASSSGETQYF. Here the CDR3 DNA reads TGCGCCAGCAGCTCCGGGGAGACCCAGTACTTC.

The genes are TRBV27 and TRBJ2-1, with 15 nucleotides matching TRBD2. The junction had 1 base not matched to a gene; V was cut back by 8 bases and J by 5 bases. The CDR3 sequence is 14 residues long. Germline CDR1 is MNHEY and CDR2 is SMNVEV (reference sequence). The CDR3 coding sequence is TGTGCCAGCCGGACTAGCGGGGGGGACAATGAGCAGTTCTTC. This translates into CASRTSGGDNEQFF.

CDR3 in amino acids: CASSFGGARGYTF. The CDR3 DNA is TGTGCCAGCAGTTTTGGGGGGGCGCGGGGCTACACCTTC. The rearrangement links TRBV28 to TRBJ1-2; TRBD1 might be the D (6 bases). CDR1 is MDHEN, CDR2 SYDVKM, per germline. The length of the CDR3 is 13 residues. Trimming took off 3 bases at V and 8 bases at J, with 13 bases between the two ends.

Concerning this clone itself: The same CDR3 arises from other DNA sequences in this sample as well. The chain combines TRBV5-8 with TRBJ2-1; D is uncertain. The V gene's germline CDR1 is SGHTS and CDR2 YDEGEE. CDR3 length: 14 amino acids. Trimming removed 0 bases at V and 4 bases at J, with 8 bases between. The chain's CDR3 is CASSLGEPYNEQFF. As DNA, the CDR3 is TGTGCCAGCAGCTTGGGAGAACCGTACAATGAGCAGTTCTTC.

The chain links TRBV6-1 to TRBJ1-2, with D possibly TRBD1 on 5 matching bases. This CDR3 has 15 amino acids. V lost 5 bases, J lost 1 base, and 14 bases lay in between. The germline V gene encodes CDR1 MNHNS and CDR2 SASEGT. The CDR3 DNA reads TGTGCCAGCAGTTTTGGGACTGTAATTAACTATGGCTACACCTTC. Translating gives CASSFGTVINYGYTF.

This clone has only a few counts. The CDR3 sequence: CASSQGRQAYEQYF. As DNA, the CDR3 is TGTGCCAGCAGCCAAGGCAGACAGGCCTACGAGCAGTACTTC. The chain employs TRBV4-2 and TRBJ2-7, with D maybe TRBD1 (6 bases). There are 14 residues in the CDR3. V was cut by 1 base and J by 2 bases, with 9 bases left in between. CDR1 LGHNA and CDR2 YNFKEQ come from the germline V gene.

V usage is TRBV30 and J usage is TRBJ1-1; 7 positions agree with TRBD1. With V trimmed by 2 bases and J by 0 bases, 3 bases remained unmatched. Per the germline V gene, CDR1 is GTSNPN and CDR2 is SVGIG (reference sequence). This CDR3 has 14 amino acids. CDR3 nucleotide sequence: TGTGCCTGGAGTTGGACAGGCCTGAACACTGAAGCTTTCTTT. It codes for CAWSWTGLNTEAFF.

The rearrangement links TRBV20-1 to TRBJ2-7, with no clear D. This CDR3 comprises 11 residues. V lost 1 base to trimming and J lost 4 bases, with 5 bases between them. Germline V lookup: CDR1 DFQATT, CDR2 SNEGSKA (reference sequence). CDR3 DNA sequence: TGCAGTGCTAGAGCGGGTTACGAGCAGTACTTC. Translating it yields CSARAGYEQYF.

Of note for this clone: This sample also contains other DNA sequences that code for the same CDR3. The gene calls are TRBV18 and TRBJ1-1, with D maybe TRBD1 (5 bases). The CDR3 contains 14 residues. Germline assignment: CDR1 KGHSH and CDR2 LQKENI. V lost 1 base to trimming and J lost 0 bases, with 6 bases between them. CDR3 loop: CASSPRGLNTEAFF. CDR3 DNA sequence: TGTGCCAGCTCACCACGGGGCCTGAACACTGAAGCTTTCTTT.

The sample holds a few counts of this clone. The chain carries TRBV19 and TRBJ1-5; tentative D call: TRBD1 (5 bases). CDR1 and CDR2 from the germline V gene are LNHDA and SQIVND (reference sequence). Trimming left V 10 bases short and J 9 bases short, with 22 bases between. The CDR3 is 14 residues long. The CDR3 reads CATNLEGLGGPQHF. The DNA for the CDR3 is TGTGCCACCAACCTAGAGGGTCTCGGGGGGCCCCAGCATTTT.

The CDR3 spells CASSLRTVGDYGYTF. The CDR3 DNA is TGTGCCAGCAGTTTAAGGACAGTCGGGGACTATGGCTACACCTTC. The J gene is TRBJ1-2, the V gene TRBV27, with a weak D call TRBD1 (6 bases). The CDR3 loop spans 15 amino acids. Germline V lookup: CDR1 MNHEY, CDR2 SMNVEV (reference sequence). Trimming shortened V by 2 bases and J by 3 bases, and 13 bases separated the two germline ends.

The chain has TRBV30 and TRBJ2-2; D is perhaps TRBD2 (7 bases). V lost 0 bases, J lost 4 bases, and 12 bases lay in between. Germline V lookup: CDR1 GTSNPN, CDR2 SVGIG (reference sequence). The CDR3 length is 15 residues. The DNA for the CDR3 is TGTGCCTGGAGTGTGCGGGGGCGCGGCACCGGGGAGCTGTTTTTT. Protein sequence: CAWSVRGRGTGELFF.

The chain has TRBV11-2 and TRBJ2-7; TRBD1 matches 8 bases. In germline, CDR1 is SGHAT, CDR2 FQNNGV. V shed 5 bases and J 6 bases; nucleotides not matched to a gene: 9. The CDR3 spans 14 residues. CDR3 coding DNA: TGTGCCAGCAGCCGACGACAGGGGACTGGCGAGCAGTACTTC. Protein: CASSRRQGTGEQYF.

The chain couples TRBV30 to TRBJ1-6; the D is unclear. Germline V lookup: CDR1 GTSNPN, CDR2 SVGIG (reference sequence). The V end lost 4 bases, the J end lost 7 bases, and 11 bases lay between the germline ends. CDR3 size: 13 residues. This CDR3 is CAWKYRLNSPLHF. In DNA form, the CDR3 reads TGTGCCTGGAAATACAGATTGAATTCACCCCTCCACTTT. Full variable domain (rest looked up from reference TRBV30 and TRBJ1-6): SQTIHQWPATLVQPVGSPLSLECTVEGTSNPNLYWYRQAAGRGLQLLFYSVGIGQISSEVPQNLSASRPQDRQFILSSKKLLLSDSGFYLCAWKYRLNSPLHFGNGTRLTVT.

This clone was seen a single time. The rearrangement uses TRBV4-2 and TRBJ2-3; 11 bases fit TRBD2. The CDR3 is 18 amino acids. Germline V gene sequence: CDR1 LGHNA, CDR2 YNFKEQ. V was clipped by 4 bases and J by 0 bases; unmatched bases: 9. This chain's CDR3 is CASSPSGGTTISTDTQYF. CDR3 coding DNA: TGTGCCAGCAGCCCTAGCGGGGGGACCACAATTAGCACAGATACGCAGTATTTT.

This rearrangement joins TRBV4-1 to TRBJ2-3; 8 bases map to TRBD2. CDR3 length: 17 amino acids. CDR1 is MGHRA and CDR2 is YSYEKL in the germline V gene. The V segment lost 1 base and the J segment 3 bases; nucleotides outside the gene matches: 9. DNA of the CDR3: TGCGCCAGCAGCCAAGGCCTTACGAGCGGGGGTACAGATACGCAGTATTTT. This sequence encodes CASSQGLTSGGTDTQYF.